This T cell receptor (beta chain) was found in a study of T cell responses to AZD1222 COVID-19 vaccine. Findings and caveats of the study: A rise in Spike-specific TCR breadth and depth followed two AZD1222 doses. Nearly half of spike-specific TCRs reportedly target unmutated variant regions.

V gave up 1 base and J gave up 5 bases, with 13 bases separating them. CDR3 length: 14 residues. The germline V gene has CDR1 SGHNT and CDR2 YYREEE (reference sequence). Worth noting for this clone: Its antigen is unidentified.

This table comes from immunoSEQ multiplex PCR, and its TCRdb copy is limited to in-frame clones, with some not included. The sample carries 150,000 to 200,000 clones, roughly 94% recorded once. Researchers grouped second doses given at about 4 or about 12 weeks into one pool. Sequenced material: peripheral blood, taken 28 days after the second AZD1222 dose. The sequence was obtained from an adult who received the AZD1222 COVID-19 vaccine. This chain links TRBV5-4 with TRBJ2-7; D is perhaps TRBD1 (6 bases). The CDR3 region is CASSLYHSGDEQYF. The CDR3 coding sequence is TGTGCCAGCAGCTTGTATCACTCAGGGGACGAGCAGTACTTC.